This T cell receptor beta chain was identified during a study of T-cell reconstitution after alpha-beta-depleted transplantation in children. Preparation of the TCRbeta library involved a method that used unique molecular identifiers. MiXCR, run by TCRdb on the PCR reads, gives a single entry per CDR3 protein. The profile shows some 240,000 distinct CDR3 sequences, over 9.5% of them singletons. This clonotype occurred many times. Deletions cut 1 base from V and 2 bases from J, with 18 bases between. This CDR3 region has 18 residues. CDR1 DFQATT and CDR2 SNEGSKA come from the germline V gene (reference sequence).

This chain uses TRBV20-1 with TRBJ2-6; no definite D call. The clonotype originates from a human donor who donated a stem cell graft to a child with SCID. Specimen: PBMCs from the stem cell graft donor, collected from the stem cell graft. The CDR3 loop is CSARGAPRAAAGANVLTF. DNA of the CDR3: TGCAGTGCTAGAGGGGCCCCAAGGGCTGCGGCTGGGGCCAACGTCCTGACTTTC.